This T cell receptor (beta chain) is from a study of control samples from healthy donors and cancer patients. Germline V gene data show CDR1 as SGHVS and CDR2 as FQNEAQ. CDR3 length: 15 residues. Trimming cost V 3 bases and J 0 bases; bases outside gene matches: 2. Only in-frame clones appear in the TCRdb table, and some are missing; sequencing was by immunoSEQ multiplex PCR. Of about 130,000 clones in the sample, about 94% were seen once. The source material was blood. This TCR came from a man aged 25 to 40 in good health. The rearrangement uses TRBV7-8 and TRBJ2-3; 8 bases are shared with TRBD1. In DNA, the CDR3 is TGTGCCAGCAGCTTCGACAGGGGTAGCACAGATACGCAGTATTTT. This codes for CASSFDRGSTDTQYF.